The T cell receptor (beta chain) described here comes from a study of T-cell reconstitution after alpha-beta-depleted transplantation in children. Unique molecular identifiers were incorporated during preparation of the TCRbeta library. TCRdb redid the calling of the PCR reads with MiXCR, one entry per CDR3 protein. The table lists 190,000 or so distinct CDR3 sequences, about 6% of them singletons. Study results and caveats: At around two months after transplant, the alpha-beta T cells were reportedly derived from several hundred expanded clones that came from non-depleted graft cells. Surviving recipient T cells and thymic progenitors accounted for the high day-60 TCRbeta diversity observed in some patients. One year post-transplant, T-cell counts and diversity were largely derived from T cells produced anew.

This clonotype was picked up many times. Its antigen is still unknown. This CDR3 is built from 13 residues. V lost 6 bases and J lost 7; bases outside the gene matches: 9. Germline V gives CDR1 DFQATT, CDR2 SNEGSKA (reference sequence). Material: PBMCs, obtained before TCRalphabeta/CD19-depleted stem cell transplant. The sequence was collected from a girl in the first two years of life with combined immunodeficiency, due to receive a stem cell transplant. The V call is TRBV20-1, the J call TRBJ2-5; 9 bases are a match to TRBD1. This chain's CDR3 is CSATTGGVGTQYF. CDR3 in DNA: TGCAGTGCAACAACAGGGGGCGTTGGGACCCAGTACTTC.